The entry that follows covers one T cell receptor (beta chain) sequence. Its matching antigen is unknown. The record originates from a study of cytomegalovirus exposure and HLA in healthy donors. Overall study context: Sequencing of 180 million or so T cells in an earlier analysis found some 100 million unique TCR beta sequences.

A multiplex PCR was run with 60 Vbeta primers and 13 Jbeta primers. Profiled with immunoSEQ multiplex PCR; TCRdb holds only in-frame clones, not every one. This table has tens of thousands of clones, more than 55% appearing once. Study conclusions and caveats: Accounts indicate the classifier identified cytomegalovirus status with strong specificity and sensitivity. It was only CMV serostatus that was available as immune exposure information. Presence/absence analyses treated sequencing depth as roughly uniform across donors.

The CDR3 loop spans 16 amino acids. CDR1 and CDR2 (germline): SGHTA, FQGNSA. Trimming at V came to 1 base and at J to 1 base, leaving 6 bases not matched to a gene. The receptor was isolated from a woman aged 50 to 60 in good health and CMV-seropositive. The sequencing input was PBMCs. The J gene is TRBJ1-1, the V gene TRBV7-2; TRBD1 agrees at 7 bases. This CDR3 reads CASSLEGAAPNTEAFF. In DNA form, the CDR3 reads TGTGCCAGCAGCTTAGAGGGGGCGGCCCCGAACACTGAAGCTTTCTTT.